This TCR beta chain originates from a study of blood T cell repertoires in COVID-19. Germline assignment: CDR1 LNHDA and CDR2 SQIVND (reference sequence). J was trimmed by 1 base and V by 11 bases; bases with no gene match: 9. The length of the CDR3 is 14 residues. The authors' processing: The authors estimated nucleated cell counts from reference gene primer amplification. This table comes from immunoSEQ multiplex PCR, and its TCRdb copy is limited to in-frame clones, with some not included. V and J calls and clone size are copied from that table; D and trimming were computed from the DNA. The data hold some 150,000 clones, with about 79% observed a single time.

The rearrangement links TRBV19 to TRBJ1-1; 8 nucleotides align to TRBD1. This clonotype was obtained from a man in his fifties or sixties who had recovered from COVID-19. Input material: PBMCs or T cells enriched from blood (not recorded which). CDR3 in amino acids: CASTGESGNTEAFF. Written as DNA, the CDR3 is TGTGCCTCGACAGGGGAATCCGGGAACACTGAAGCTTTCTTT.